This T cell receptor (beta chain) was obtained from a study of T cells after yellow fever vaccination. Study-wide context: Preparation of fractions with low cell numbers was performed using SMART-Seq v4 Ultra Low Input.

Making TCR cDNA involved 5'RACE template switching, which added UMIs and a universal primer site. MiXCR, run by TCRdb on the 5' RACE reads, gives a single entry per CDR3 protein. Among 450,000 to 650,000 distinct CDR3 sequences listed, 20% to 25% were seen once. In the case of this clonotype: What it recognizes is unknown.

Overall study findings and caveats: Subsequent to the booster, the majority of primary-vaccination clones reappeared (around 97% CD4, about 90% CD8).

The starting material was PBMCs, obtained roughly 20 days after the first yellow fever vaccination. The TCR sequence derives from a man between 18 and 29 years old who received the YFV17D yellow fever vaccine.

The CDR3 is CASSQEWTSGGPAYEQYV. As DNA, the CDR3 is TGTGCCAGCAGCCAAGAGTGGACTAGCGGGGGTCCTGCCTACGAGCAGTACGTC. This rearrangement joins TRBV3-1 to TRBJ2-7, with TRBD2 matching 13 bases. J gave up 2 bases and V 0 bases, and 7 bases lay outside the gene matches. The CDR3 has 18 residues. CDR1 LGHDT and CDR2 YNNKEL come from the germline V gene (reference sequence).